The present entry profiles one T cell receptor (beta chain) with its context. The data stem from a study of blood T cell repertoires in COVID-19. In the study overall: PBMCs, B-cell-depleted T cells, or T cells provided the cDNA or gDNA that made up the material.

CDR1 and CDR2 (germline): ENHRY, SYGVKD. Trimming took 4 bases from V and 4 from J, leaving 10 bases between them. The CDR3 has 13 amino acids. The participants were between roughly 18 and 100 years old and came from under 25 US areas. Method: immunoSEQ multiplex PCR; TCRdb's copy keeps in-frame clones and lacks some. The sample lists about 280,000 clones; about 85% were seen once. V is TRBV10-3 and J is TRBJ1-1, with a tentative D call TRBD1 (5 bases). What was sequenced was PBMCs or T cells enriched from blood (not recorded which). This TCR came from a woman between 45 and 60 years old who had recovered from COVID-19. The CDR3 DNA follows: TGTGCCATCAGTGGATGGAGGGGCACTGAAGCTTTCTTT. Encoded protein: CAISGWRGTEAFF.